A selection of T cell receptor beta chains follows, all from one sample in a study of CD8+ T cells in alopecia areata. This table comes from immunoSEQ multiplex PCR, and its TCRdb copy is limited to in-frame clones, with some not included. The table lists over 110,000 clones, approximately 50% of them singletons, with roughly 0.92% in the top ten. The sequencing here drew on CD4+ T cells sorted from blood, taken at week 0. All receptors come from a human donor with alopecia areata. CDR3s include the opening cysteine and the closing phenylalanine or tryptophan. Each record gives: J gene, clone size, D gene, V gene, CDR3 DNA, CDR3 protein. The D gene is left open where the match is weak. The size of a clone is reported for some rows only, either as once, few or many, or as a class for expanded clones.

J: TRBJ2-3; size: NA; D: NA; V: TRBV5-6; DNA: TGTGCCAGCAGCTTGGTCGGACAGAGCACAGATACGCAGTATTTT; CDR3: CASSLVGQSTDTQYF
J: TRBJ2-1; size: NA; D: TRBD2; V: TRBV5-1; DNA: TGCGCCAGCAGCTATGTAGCGGGAGAGGGCAATGAGCAGTTCTTC; CDR3: CASSYVAGEGNEQFF
J: TRBJ2-3; size: NA; D: NA; V: TRBV29-1; DNA: TGCAGCCTGATACTAGCAGCAGATACGCAGTATTTT; CDR3: CSLILAADTQYF
J: TRBJ2-7; size: NA; D: NA; V: TRBV29-1; DNA: TGCAGCGTTCGGCTAGGTCTCCGCTTGTTTGGGTACGAGCAGTACTTC; CDR3: CSVRLGLRLFGYEQYF
J: TRBJ2-1; size: NA; D: TRBD2; V: TRBV5-1; DNA: TGCGCCAGCAGCTTAGCGGGAGGGGCCTACAATGAGCAGTTCTTC; CDR3: CASSLAGGAYNEQFF
J: TRBJ1-3; size: once; D: NA; V: TRBV6-5; DNA: TGTGCCAGCAGTTACTCGAAATGGACCTCTGGAAACACCATATATTTT; CDR3: CASSYSKWTSGNTIYF
J: TRBJ2-5; size: NA; D: TRBD2; V: TRBV7-6; DNA: TGTGCCAGCAGCTCACTCACAGCGGGAGGAGAGACCCAGTACTTC; CDR3: CASSSLTAGGETQYF
J: TRBJ1-1; size: NA; D: NA; V: TRBV28; DNA: TGTGCCAGCAGAGGGCCGATGAACACTGAAGCTTTCTTT; CDR3: CASRGPMNTEAFF
J: TRBJ2-1; size: few; D: TRBD2; V: TRBV7-7; DNA: TGTGCTAGTACGGAGGGGCACGGGGGGGCCCAACTGTTCTTC; CDR3: CASTEGHGGAQLFF
J: TRBJ1-2; size: NA; D: NA; V: TRBV30; DNA: TGTGCCTGGAGTGAGTCCCCGACGTTCCGCGGCTACACCTTC; CDR3: CAWSESPTFRGYTF
J: TRBJ1-3; size: NA; D: NA; V: TRBV7-2; DNA: TGTGCCAGCAGCCAAAGGATCTCACTCTCTGGAAACACCATATATTTT; CDR3: CASSQRISLSGNTIYF
J: TRBJ2-5; size: NA; D: NA; V: TRBV29-1; DNA: TGCAGCGTGCCTCCCGCCGGGACATCCGAGACCCAGTACTTC; CDR3: CSVPPAGTSETQYF
J: TRBJ1-5; size: few; D: NA; V: TRBV4-2; DNA: TGTGCCAGCAGCCCTCGGAGGGGGAATCAGCCCCAGCATTTT; CDR3: CASSPRRGNQPQHF
J: TRBJ2-2; size: once; D: TRBD1; V: TRBV5-1; DNA: TGCGCCAGCAGCTCACAGGGGCGCGACACCGGGGAGCTGTTTTTT; CDR3: CASSSQGRDTGELFF
J: TRBJ2-6; size: few; D: NA; V: TRBV27; DNA: TGTGCCAGCGGGTACAGGGTGGCTGGGGCCAACGTCCTGACTTTC; CDR3: CASGYRVAGANVLTF
J: TRBJ2-5; size: NA; D: NA; V: TRBV5-1; DNA: TGCGCCAGCAGCCCACGGACCGAGGGAGAGACCCAGTACTTC; CDR3: CASSPRTEGETQYF
J: TRBJ2-6; size: few; D: NA; V: TRBV30; DNA: TGTGCCTGGAGTGTGGGAGGCTCTGGGGCCAACGTCCTGACTTTC; CDR3: CAWSVGGSGANVLTF
J: TRBJ2-1; size: NA; D: TRBD1; V: TRBV19; DNA: TGTGCCACTTCGGACAGGGCAGTAGCTGAGCAGTTCTTC; CDR3: CATSDRAVAEQFF
J: TRBJ1-2; size: few; D: TRBD1; V: TRBV30; DNA: TGTGCCTCCACCAGGGACAGCCAGTGGAACTATGGCTACACCTTC; CDR3: CASTRDSQWNYGYTF
J: TRBJ1-2; size: few; D: NA; V: TRBV29-1; DNA: TGCAGCGTTGAAGATGGAAAAACTGGCTACACCTTC; CDR3: CSVEDGKTGYTF
J: TRBJ2-7; size: once; D: NA; V: TRBV29-1; DNA: TGCAGCGTTGAAGATCTAGGGGGCGAGCAGTACTTC; CDR3: CSVEDLGGEQYF
J: TRBJ2-2; size: NA; D: TRBD2; V: TRBV29-1; DNA: TGCAGCGTCAGAGGGCTAGCGGGCGCCGGGGAGCTGTTTTTT; CDR3: CSVRGLAGAGELFF
J: TRBJ1-2; size: few; D: TRBD1; V: TRBV28; DNA: TGTGCCAGCAGGGAGACAGGGTCTAACTATGGCTACACCTTC; CDR3: CASRETGSNYGYTF
J: TRBJ2-1; size: NA; D: TRBD2; V: TRBV18; DNA: TGTGCCAGCTCGGGACTAGCGGTGACGTACAATGAGCAGTTCTTC; CDR3: CASSGLAVTYNEQFF
J: TRBJ2-2; size: few; D: NA; V: TRBV5-1; DNA: TGCGCCAGCAGCTTGGGGTTAAACGGGGAGCTGTTTTTT; CDR3: CASSLGLNGELFF
J: TRBJ1-5; size: NA; D: NA; V: TRBV30; DNA: TGTGCCTGGAGAAAAGGGAGTAATCAGCCCCAGCATTTT; CDR3: CAWRKGSNQPQHF
J: TRBJ2-2; size: once; D: TRBD2; V: TRBV29-1; DNA: TGCAGCGTTGAGTCTTATCCTAGCGGGGCGAACACCGGGGAGCTGTTTTTT; CDR3: CSVESYPSGANTGELFF
J: TRBJ2-1; size: few; D: TRBD1; V: TRBV7-6; DNA: TGTGCCAGCAGCCCAGGACAGGGCTCCTACAATGAGCAGTTCTTC; CDR3: CASSPGQGSYNEQFF
J: TRBJ1-2; size: few; D: TRBD1; V: TRBV28; DNA: TGTGCCACCCTCCAGGACAGGGTCTCCGGAGGCTACACCTTC; CDR3: CATLQDRVSGGYTF
J: TRBJ1-2; size: NA; D: TRBD1; V: TRBV19; DNA: TGTGCCACAGGGGGCTCCTATGGCTACACCTTC; CDR3: CATGGSYGYTF
J: TRBJ2-3; size: NA; D: NA; V: TRBV7-2; DNA: TGTGCCAGCAGCCCCTCCAGGGGAGGCACAGATACGCAGTATTTT; CDR3: CASSPSRGGTDTQYF
J: TRBJ2-4; size: NA; D: NA; V: TRBV30; DNA: TGTGCCTGTTCCCCTTCGGTCAGGGTGACCAAAAACATTCAGTACTTC; CDR3: CACSPSVRVTKNIQYF
J: TRBJ1-3; size: few; D: TRBD1; V: TRBV9; DNA: TGTGCCAGCAGCCCCCGGGACAGGCAAGGAAACACCATATATTTT; CDR3: CASSPRDRQGNTIYF
J: TRBJ2-4; size: NA; D: NA; V: TRBV29-1; DNA: TGCAGCGTTCCTGGGTGGGGACACTCAGGCGGGGCCAAAAACATTCAGTACTTC; CDR3: CSVPGWGHSGGAKNIQYF
J: TRBJ1-1; size: NA; D: NA; V: TRBV29-1; DNA: TGCAGCGTTGAACTGGGTATGAACACTGAAGCTTTCTTT; CDR3: CSVELGMNTEAFF
J: TRBJ1-1; size: few; D: NA; V: TRBV7-3; DNA: TGTGCCAGCAGCTTAAGGAGGCCGGGTACGAACACTGAAGCTTTCTTT; CDR3: CASSLRRPGTNTEAFF
J: TRBJ1-2; size: NA; D: NA; V: TRBV6-5; DNA: TGTGCCAGCACCGACAAAACAGCTAACTATGGCTACACCTTC; CDR3: CASTDKTANYGYTF
J: TRBJ2-1; size: NA; D: NA; V: TRBV29-1; DNA: TGCAGCGTTGAATGGCCCCCGGGCGGGAATGAGCAGTTCTTC; CDR3: CSVEWPPGGNEQFF
J: TRBJ2-5; size: NA; D: NA; V: TRBV7-9; DNA: TGTGCCAGCAGCTTAGACGGGACACAACAAGAGACCCAGTACTTC; CDR3: CASSLDGTQQETQYF
J: TRBJ2-5; size: NA; D: NA; V: TRBV2; DNA: TGTGCCAGCAGTGGGACTACCAGTCGAGAGACCCAGTACTTC; CDR3: CASSGTTSRETQYF
J: TRBJ1-5; size: NA; D: NA; V: TRBV7-2; DNA: TGTGCCAGCAGCTTAGTGGGACGGGGTCAGCCCCAGCATTTT; CDR3: CASSLVGRGQPQHF
J: TRBJ1-2; size: NA; D: NA; V: TRBV4-3; DNA: TGCGCCAGCAGCCAAGACGACTGGCACTATGGCTACACCTTC; CDR3: CASSQDDWHYGYTF
J: TRBJ2-3; size: NA; D: NA; V: TRBV7-2; DNA: TGTGCCAGCAGTAACACAGATACGCAGTATTTT; CDR3: CASSNTDTQYF
J: TRBJ1-5; size: NA; D: NA; V: TRBV5-1; DNA: TGCGCCAGCAGCTTGGTGGGTGGCAATCAGCCCCAGCATTTT; CDR3: CASSLVGGNQPQHF
J: TRBJ2-7; size: NA; D: TRBD1; V: TRBV29-1; DNA: TGCAGCGATTGCCGGACAGGGGCCAGGTCAGGCTTATACTACGAGCAGTACTTC; CDR3: CSDCRTGARSGLYYEQYF
J: TRBJ1-5; size: NA; D: TRBD1; V: TRBV30; DNA: TGTGCCTGGCGGAGACAGGGGTTTAATCAGCCCCAGCATTTT; CDR3: CAWRRQGFNQPQHF
J: TRBJ1-6; size: few; D: NA; V: TRBV29-1; DNA: TGCGCAACCGGTGGGGGAAGTGGGAATTCACCCCTCCACTTT; CDR3: CATGGGSGNSPLHF
J: TRBJ1-4; size: NA; D: NA; V: TRBV29-1; DNA: TGCAGCGTTGAGGGGCGAACTAATGAAAAACTGTTTTTT; CDR3: CSVEGRTNEKLFF
J: TRBJ2-6; size: few; D: NA; V: TRBV30; DNA: TGTGCCTGCGTTCCCCTCGGCTCTGGGGCCAACGTCCTGACTTTC; CDR3: CACVPLGSGANVLTF
J: TRBJ2-1; size: NA; D: TRBD1; V: TRBV10-3; DNA: TGTGCCATCAGTGAAGGACAGGGGATTTACAATGAGCAGTTCTTC; CDR3: CAISEGQGIYNEQFF
J: TRBJ1-1; size: NA; D: TRBD1; V: TRBV9; DNA: TGTGCCAGCAGCGGACAGGGGCGGGTCGGAACTGAAGCTTTCTTT; CDR3: CASSGQGRVGTEAFF
J: TRBJ2-3; size: NA; D: NA; V: TRBV29-1; DNA: TGCAGCGTTAGCCTCGGGGGTGGCACAGATACGCAGTATTTT; CDR3: CSVSLGGGTDTQYF
J: TRBJ1-4; size: medium-sized; D: NA; V: TRBV4-1; DNA: TGCGCCAGCAGCCAAGGAGACTCTCGGGGTAATGAAAAACTGTTTTTT; CDR3: CASSQGDSRGNEKLFF
J: TRBJ2-7; size: once; D: NA; V: TRBV6-5; DNA: TGTGCCACCTCGAGGGGGGGCGGGAACTACGAGCAGTACTTC; CDR3: CATSRGGGNYEQYF
J: TRBJ2-2; size: NA; D: NA; V: TRBV19; DNA: TGTGCCAGTAGTATTTCTAGAACCGGGGAGCTGTTTTTT; CDR3: CASSISRTGELFF
J: TRBJ2-1; size: NA; D: NA; V: TRBV7-3; DNA: TGTGCCAGCAGCCCAGCCGGGGACTGGGGCAATGAGCAGTTCTTC; CDR3: CASSPAGDWGNEQFF
J: TRBJ2-1; size: NA; D: NA; V: TRBV30; DNA: TGTGCCCAGACGGCCCACACTGAGCAGTTCTTC; CDR3: CAQTAHTEQFF